A single sample gave rise to the 6 T cell receptor beta chains below, sequenced in a study of blood T cell repertoires in COVID-19. Assay: immunoSEQ multiplex PCR; the TCRdb copy retains only in-frame clones and omits some. The table includes some 320,000 clones, roughly nine tenths detected once. Input material: PBMCs or T cells enriched from blood (not recorded which). Receptors originate from a man aged 55 to 69 who had recovered from COVID-19.

CDR3 loop: CASSQDRAGSSGNTIYF. The DNA for the CDR3 is TGCGCCAGCAGCCAAGATAGGGCGGGATCCTCTGGAAACACCATATATTTT. This chain links TRBV4-3 with TRBJ1-3, with D uncertain. With 0 bases removed from V and 0 bases from J, the gap between germline ends came to 12 bases. The V gene's germline CDR1 is LGHNA and CDR2 YSLEER. The CDR3 loop spans 17 amino acids.

Here the CDR3 reads CASRLLSGGRRTDTQYF. The CDR3 DNA reads as TGTGCCAGCAGACTCCTCTCCGGCGGGAGAAGGACAGATACGCAGTATTTT. The V gene is TRBV4-2, the J gene TRBJ2-3, with TRBD2 matching 7 bases. Germline V gene data show CDR1 as LGHNA and CDR2 as YNFKEQ. V shed 6 bases, J shed 3 bases, and the junction held 15 bases outside the gene matches. The CDR3 consists of 17 residues.

This chain connects TRBV2 to TRBJ2-1, with D possibly being TRBD1 (7 bases). V lost 5 bases to trimming and J lost 5 bases, with 13 bases between them. Germline CDR1 is SNHLY and CDR2 is FYNNEI. The CDR3 consists of 14 residues. CDR3 coding DNA: TGTGCCAGCAGTTCAGGGGGGTCCCACAATGAGCAGTTCTTC. Translating it yields CASSSGGSHNEQFF.

This sequence joins TRBV7-3 and TRBJ2-1, with TRBD2 matching 9 bases. Germline CDR1 reads SGHTA; CDR2 reads FQGTGA. The CDR3 spans 16 residues. With V trimmed by 1 base and J by 3 bases, 4 bases remained unmatched. CDR3 nucleotides: TGTGCCAGCAGCTTAAACGCAGCGGGAGGCTACAATGAGCAGTTCTTC. Translated: CASSLNAAGGYNEQFF.

The chain joins TRBV10-3 to TRBJ2-6; TRBD1 aligns across 7 bases. This CDR3 contains 14 residues. Trimming at V came to 10 bases and at J to 6 bases, leaving 9 bases not matched to a gene. The germline CDR1 and CDR2 sequences are ENHRY and SYGVKD. The CDR3, as DNA: TGTGCCACGAGGCAGGGGGAAATGGCCAACGTCCTGACTTTC. Protein: CATRQGEMANVLTF.

This clone occurred once. This chain uses TRBV6-5 with TRBJ2-2; D is perhaps TRBD1 (6 bases). The CDR3 has 14 residues. The ends were cut back, 11 bases at V and 3 bases at J, with 16 bases in the middle. Germline V gene sequence: CDR1 MNHEY, CDR2 SVGAGI. CDR3 sequence: CAGTQYRDTGELFF. Written as DNA, the CDR3 is TGTGCCGGAACACAATACAGGGACACCGGGGAGCTGTTTTTT.